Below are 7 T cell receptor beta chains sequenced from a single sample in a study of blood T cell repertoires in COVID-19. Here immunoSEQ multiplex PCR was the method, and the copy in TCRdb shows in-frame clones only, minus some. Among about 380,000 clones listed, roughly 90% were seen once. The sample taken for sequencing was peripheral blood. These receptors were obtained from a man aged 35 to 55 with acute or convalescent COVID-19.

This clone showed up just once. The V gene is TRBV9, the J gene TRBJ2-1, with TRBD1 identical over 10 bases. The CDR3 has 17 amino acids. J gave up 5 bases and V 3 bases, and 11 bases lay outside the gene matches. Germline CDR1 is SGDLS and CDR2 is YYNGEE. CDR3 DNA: TGTGCCAGCAGCGCCCAGCCGGGACAGGGGATCGACAATGAGCAGTTCTTC. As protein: CASSAQPGQGIDNEQFF.

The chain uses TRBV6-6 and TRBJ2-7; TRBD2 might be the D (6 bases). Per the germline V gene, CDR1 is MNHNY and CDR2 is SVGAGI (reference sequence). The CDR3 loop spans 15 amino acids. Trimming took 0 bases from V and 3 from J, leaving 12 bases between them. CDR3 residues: CASSYSGGRGYEQYF. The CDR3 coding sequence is TGTGCCAGCAGTTACTCGGGGGGAAGGGGCTACGAGCAGTACTTC.

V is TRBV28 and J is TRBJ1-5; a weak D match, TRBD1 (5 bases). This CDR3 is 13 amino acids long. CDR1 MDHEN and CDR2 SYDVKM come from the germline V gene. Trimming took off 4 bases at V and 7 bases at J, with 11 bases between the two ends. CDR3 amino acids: CASSSLGGQPQHF. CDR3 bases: TGTGCCAGCAGTTCCCTGGGGGGGCAGCCCCAGCATTTT.

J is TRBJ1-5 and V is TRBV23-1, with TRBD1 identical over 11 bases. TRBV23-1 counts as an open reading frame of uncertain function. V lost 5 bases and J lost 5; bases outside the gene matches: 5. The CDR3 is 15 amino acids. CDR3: CASSLGQGGDQPQHF. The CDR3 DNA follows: TGCGCCAGCAGTTTGGGACAGGGGGGAGATCAGCCCCAGCATTTT.

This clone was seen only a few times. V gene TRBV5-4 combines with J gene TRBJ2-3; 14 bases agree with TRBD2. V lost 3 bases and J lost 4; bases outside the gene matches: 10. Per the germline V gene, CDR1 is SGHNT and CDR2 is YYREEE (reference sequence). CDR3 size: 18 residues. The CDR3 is CASSWGGTSGSRPDTQYF. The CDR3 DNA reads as TGTGCCAGCAGCTGGGGGGGGACTAGCGGGAGTCGACCAGATACGCAGTATTTT.

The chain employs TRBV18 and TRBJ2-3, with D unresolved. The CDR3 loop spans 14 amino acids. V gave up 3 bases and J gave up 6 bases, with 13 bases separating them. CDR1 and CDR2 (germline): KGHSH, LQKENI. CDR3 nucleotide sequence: TGTGCCAGCTCACCGGGCCCTCCCCCCGATACGCAGTATTTT. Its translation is CASSPGPPPDTQYF.

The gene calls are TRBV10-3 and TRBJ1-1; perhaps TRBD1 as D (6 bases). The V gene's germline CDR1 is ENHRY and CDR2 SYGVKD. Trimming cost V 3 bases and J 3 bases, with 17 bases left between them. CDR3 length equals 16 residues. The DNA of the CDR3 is TGTGCCATCAGTGATCTATTCTCCAGGGGAGACACTGAAGCTTTCTTT. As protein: CAISDLFSRGDTEAFF.